The 30 T cell receptor beta chains reported below all come from one sample, sequenced in a study of post-analysis software for immune sequencing data. Whole-study findings and limits: Higher frequency in patients than in controls was seen for about five TRBV segments, with TRBV5-6, TRBV5-1 and TRBV20-1 among them.

The authors incorporated unique molecular identifiers into the TCR beta cDNA libraries. MiXCR, applied by TCRdb to the PCR reads, yields one record per CDR3 protein. The sample has some 240,000 distinct CDR3 sequences; 36% are singletons. Which antigens these TCRs recognize remains unknown. The sequencing sample was made of blood. These receptors were collected from a girl between 5 and 17 years old with multiple sclerosis.

The sample holds a few counts of this clonotype. The chain employs TRBV7-2 and TRBJ2-1, with 8 positions matching TRBD2. The V gene's germline CDR1 is SGHTA and CDR2 FQGNSA. Trimming removed 1 base from V and 10 bases from J; junction bases left unmatched: 6. The CDR3 covers 14 residues. CDR3 bases: TGTGCCAGCAGCTTAGATGCTAGCGGGCGCGAGCAGTTCTTC. Its translation is CASSLDASGREQFF.

This clonotype was detected ten times or more. The rearrangement uses TRBV6-5 and TRBJ1-6; D is perhaps TRBD1 (6 bases). The germline CDR1 and CDR2 sequences are MNHEY and SVGAGI. Between the trimmed V and J ends, which lost 6 bases and 7 bases, there was a span of 19 bases. The CDR3 contains 16 residues. This CDR3 reads CASRRPGENPNSPLHF. The CDR3 DNA sequence: TGTGCCAGCAGGAGACCAGGGGAAAATCCCAATTCACCCCTCCACTTT.

This clonotype was recorded a few times. This chain links TRBV6-6 with TRBJ2-2, with 9 bases identical to TRBD2. CDR1 and CDR2 (germline): MNHNY, SVGAGI (reference sequence). With V trimmed by 2 bases and J by 1 base, 5 bases remained unmatched. The CDR3 is 17 amino acids. CDR3 in DNA: TGTGCCAGCAGTTACCCAGCGGGGGGCGTGAACACCGGGGAGCTGTTTTTT. Translation: CASSYPAGGVNTGELFF.

This clonotype was detected many times. V gene TRBV5-1 combines with J gene TRBJ2-1; no clear D gene. The CDR3 is 14 amino acids. CDR1 is SGHRS, CDR2 YFSETQ, per germline. V was trimmed by 0 bases and J by 5 bases, leaving 9 bases between them. The CDR3 sequence: CASSLEPVDNEQFF. The CDR3 DNA follows: TGCGCCAGCAGCTTGGAACCAGTGGACAATGAGCAGTTCTTC.

Of note for this clonotype: It may be a read error: a sequence one base away is much more abundant. The chain uses TRBV6-1 and TRBJ1-2; D remains ambiguous. The CDR3 has 10 residues. Per the germline V gene, CDR1 is MNHNS and CDR2 is SASEGT. The DNA of the CDR3 is TGTGTCACGGGAAACTATGGCTACACCTTC. Protein: CVTGNYGYTF.

This clonotype was seen many times. The chain has TRBV6-1 and TRBJ1-5, with a possible D match to TRBD1 (6 bases). CDR1 MNHNS and CDR2 SASEGT come from the germline V gene. V was pared by 4 bases and J by 7 bases, with 14 bases between. CDR3 size: 14 residues. CDR3 DNA sequence: TGTGCCAGCAGTGCGGACAGTTTGTGGCAGCCCCAGCATTTT. Its translation is CASSADSLWQPQHF.

V is TRBV7-6 and J is TRBJ2-3; 8 bases line up with TRBD1. Germline V gene data show CDR1 as SGHVS and CDR2 as FNYEAQ. CDR3 length equals 19 residues. Germline trimming cut 9 bases from V and 0 bases from J; bases unmatched to any gene: 20. The CDR3 nucleotides are TGTGCCAGGCCTCAACCCAGGGACAGGTCGCAAACTAGCACAGATACGCAGTATTTT. It yields the protein CARPQPRDRSQTSTDTQYF.

This clonotype is a singleton in its sample. A read error is possible here, since a much larger clone lies one base away. The V gene is TRBV7-3, the J gene TRBJ2-1; TRBD2 aligns across 8 bases. CDR3 length: 14 residues. The V segment lost 7 bases and the J segment 7 bases; nucleotides outside the gene matches: 9. CDR1 is SGHTA, CDR2 FQGTGA, per germline. CDR3 bases: TGTGCCAGCACCGGGAGACTAGCGCAGAATGAGCAGTTCTTC. Its protein is CASTGRLAQNEQFF. The entire variable domain, with the rest obtained from reference TRBV7-3 and TRBJ2-1, is as follows: GAGVSQTPSNKVTEKGKYVELRCDPISGHTALYWYRQSLGQGPEFLIYFQGTGAADDSGLPNDRFFAVRPEGSVSTLKIQRTERGDSAVYLCASTGRLAQNEQFFGPGTRLTVL.

This clonotype has only a few counts. Possible read error: a much larger clone is one base away. The rearrangement joins TRBV28 to TRBJ1-2; 7 nucleotides match TRBD1. The CDR3 extends over 14 amino acids. V gave up 3 bases and J gave up 4 bases; unmatched junction bases: 5. CDR1 MDHEN and CDR2 SYDVKM come from the germline V gene. In DNA, the CDR3 is TGTGCCAGCAGTTTGGGCAGGGACAGCTATGGCTACACCTTC. This encodes CASSLGRDSYGYTF.

The sample holds many counts of this clonotype. V is TRBV28 and J is TRBJ1-2, with D uncertain. CDR3 length: 13 amino acids. CDR1 and CDR2 (germline): MDHEN, SYDVKM. The ends were cut back, 6 bases at V and 3 bases at J, with 11 bases in the middle. The CDR3 DNA reads TGTGCCAGCAGCCCGCACGGGGACTATGGCTACACCTTC. Its translation is CASSPHGDYGYTF.

This clonotype came up a few times. The rearrangement links TRBV6-6 to TRBJ2-3; no clear D gene. CDR1 MNHNY and CDR2 SVGAGI come from the germline V gene (reference sequence). The CDR3 is made up of 13 amino acids. The ends were cut back, 2 bases at V and 5 bases at J, with 8 bases in the middle. CDR3 residues: CASSYRSIDTQYF. CDR3 in DNA: TGTGCCAGCAGTTACCGGTCTATAGATACGCAGTATTTT.

This clonotype was counted ten times or more. The V call is TRBV7-2, the J call TRBJ1-2; tentative D call: TRBD1 (5 bases). Germline assignment: CDR1 SGHTA and CDR2 FQGNSA. The CDR3 contains 14 residues. Trimming left V 5 bases short and J 7 bases short, with 17 bases between. The CDR3, as DNA: TGTGCCAGCAGCCAACCCTCCCTTGGGGGTGGCTACACCTTC. Translation gives CASSQPSLGGGYTF.

This clonotype was detected ten times or more. The CDR3 here is CSAPSPPRASGRDRTDTQYF. The CDR3 DNA reads as TGCAGTGCCCCCTCCCCTCCCCGGGCTAGCGGGAGGGATCGCACAGATACGCAGTATTTT. The rearrangement uses TRBV20-1 and TRBJ2-3; TRBD2 agrees at 12 bases. With V trimmed by 6 bases and J by 1 base, 20 bases remained unmatched. CDR1 and CDR2 (germline): DFQATT, SNEGSKA (reference sequence). The CDR3 contains 20 residues.

The J gene is TRBJ2-3, the V gene TRBV6-5; D is perhaps TRBD2 (6 bases). The CDR3 extends over 16 amino acids. Germline values: CDR1 MNHEY, CDR2 SVGAGI. Trimming shortened V by 2 bases and J by 3 bases, and 15 bases separated the two germline ends. This CDR3 is CASSYGSGVGTDTQYF. The CDR3 DNA sequence: TGTGCCAGCAGTTACGGTTCGGGAGTCGGGACAGATACGCAGTATTTT.

As to this clonotype: A much larger clone sits a single nucleotide away, making a read error possible. CDR3 in DNA: TGTGCCAGCAGCCCAAAAGCGGGGGTTTACAATGAGCAGTACTTC. This sequence encodes CASSPKAGVYNEQYF. The rearrangement links TRBV11-2 to TRBJ2-5; 8 bases align to TRBD2. Germline CDR1 is SGHAT and CDR2 is FQNNGV. The V and J ends lost 5 bases and 11 bases, in that order; junction bases with no gene match: 16. This CDR3 is built from 15 residues. Variable domain in full (rest from reference TRBV11-2 and TRBJ2-5): EAGVAQSPRYKIIEKRQSVAFWCNPISGHATLYWYQQILGQGPKLLIQFQNNGVVDDSQLPKDRFSAERLKGVDSTLKIQPAKLEDSAVYLCASSPKAGVYNEQYFGPGTRLLVL.

This clonotype occurred a few times. One end of the junction is discordant with germline, which a read error may explain. The chain employs TRBV20-1 and TRBJ1-2; no clear D gene. Germline V gene data show CDR1 as DFQATT and CDR2 as SNEGSKA (reference sequence). The CDR3 has 14 residues. CDR3 residues: CSAPRVLRGYSYTF. The CDR3 coding sequence is TGCAGTGCTCCTCGGGTTCTGCGTGGCTATAGCTACACCTTC.

Points on this clonotype: Relative to the germline gene, one junction end is altered; a read error may explain this. The chain links TRBV3-1 to TRBJ1-1; D is unresolved. Germline assignment: CDR1 LGHDT and CDR2 YNNKEL (reference sequence). The CDR3 loop spans 14 amino acids. CDR3 amino acids: CASSPLHGNTEAFF. DNA for the CDR3: TGTGCCAGTAGCCCCCTTCATGGAAACACTGAAGCTTTCTTT.

There are a few counts of this clonotype. The chain carries TRBV4-1 and TRBJ1-1; D not resolved. The V end was cut by 4 bases, the J end by 1 base, with 13 bases between. The CDR3 is 15 amino acids. CDR1 MGHRA and CDR2 YSYEKL come from the germline V gene. As DNA, the CDR3 is TGCGCCAGCAGCCGGAGCGGCTCCACGAACACTGAAGCTTTCTTT. Amino acid sequence: CASSRSGSTNTEAFF.

Many counts were recorded for this clonotype. The genes are TRBV12-3 or TRBV12-4 and TRBJ1-1; D perhaps matches TRBD1 (6 bases). The length of the CDR3 is 14 residues. Trimming removed 3 bases from V and 3 bases from J, with 11 bases in between. The CDR3 nucleotides read TGTGCCAGCAGTTTGAGGGGGGGGGACACTGAAGCTTTCTTT. This sequence encodes CASSLRGGDTEAFF.

This rearrangement joins TRBV3-1 to TRBJ2-1; D is unclear. V was cut by 0 bases and J by 5 bases, with 14 bases left in between. The CDR3 consists of 16 residues. Germline lookup yields CDR1 LGHDT and CDR2 YNNKEL (reference sequence). In nucleotides, the CDR3 is TGTGCCAGCAGCCAAGATGCCGGGCGTAACCACAATGAGCAGTTCTTC. Translation gives CASSQDAGRNHNEQFF.

As for this clonotype: This could be a read error, since a much larger clone is one nucleotide away. The chain employs TRBV12-3 or TRBV12-4 and TRBJ1-2; 9 nucleotides line up with TRBD1. The CDR3 covers 15 residues. The ends lost 4 bases at V and 6 bases at J; junction bases unmatched: 9. This CDR3 reads CASSSIRTGDHGYTF. In nucleotides, the CDR3 is TGTGCCAGCAGTTCCATACGGACAGGGGACCATGGCTACACCTTC.

The V gene is TRBV4-3, the J gene TRBJ2-6, with unresolved D. The CDR3 is 16 residues long. Per the germline V gene, CDR1 is LGHNA and CDR2 is YSLEER. The ends were cut back, 0 bases at V and 0 bases at J, with 6 bases in the middle. CDR3 region: CASSQDRSSGANVLTF. CDR3 in DNA: TGCGCCAGCAGCCAAGATCGTAGCTCTGGGGCCAACGTCCTGACTTTC.

This clonotype was detected ten times or more. The chain links TRBV12-3 or TRBV12-4 to TRBJ2-3; 11 positions match TRBD2. This CDR3 is 14 amino acids long. V was clipped by 4 bases and J by 7 bases; unmatched bases: 4. The CDR3 nucleotides are TGTGCCAGCAGTTCTAGCGGGAGGACGCATACGCAGTATTTT. Its translation is CASSSSGRTHTQYF.

This clonotype was counted many times. The chain couples TRBV7-2 to TRBJ2-7; 9 bases are a match to TRBD2. The germline V gene has CDR1 SGHTA and CDR2 FQGNSA. The CDR3 spans 15 residues. The V and J ends lost 4 bases and 2 bases, in that order; junction bases with no gene match: 6. CDR3 residues: CASSWELAGTYEQYF. In nucleotides, the CDR3 is TGTGCCAGCAGCTGGGAGCTAGCGGGAACCTACGAGCAGTACTTC.

This clonotype appeared many times. The chain is built from TRBV5-1 and TRBJ2-3; no clear D gene. V was pared by 0 bases and J by 1 base, with 9 bases between. The CDR3 is 15 residues long. Germline values: CDR1 SGHRS, CDR2 YFSETQ. The CDR3: CASSLEYRRTDTQYF. The CDR3 nucleotides read TGCGCCAGCAGCTTGGAGTACAGACGCACAGATACGCAGTATTTT.

Details on this clonotype: A read error may explain this, as a much larger clone is one base away. The genes are TRBV6-4 and TRBJ2-7, with TRBD2 matching over 8 bases. Germline V lookup: CDR1 MRHNA, CDR2 SNTAGT. This CDR3 has 15 residues. Trimming removed 0 bases from V and 7 bases from J; junction bases left unmatched: 8. CDR3 residues: CASSDSSGTYNEQYF. In DNA form, the CDR3 reads TGTGCCAGCAGTGACTCTAGCGGGACCTACAATGAGCAGTACTTC.

The chain employs TRBV20-1 and TRBJ2-6; tentative D call: TRBD2 (6 bases). CDR3 length equals 13 residues. Germline loops: CDR1 DFQATT, CDR2 SNEGSKA (reference sequence). With 8 bases removed from V and 0 bases from J, the gap between germline ends came to 8 bases. The CDR3 spells CSIAVSGANVLTF. CDR3 nucleotides: TGCAGTATAGCGGTCTCTGGGGCCAACGTCCTGACTTTC.

A note on this clonotype: Germline and junction disagree at one end, which may indicate a read error. The chain couples TRBV6-5 to TRBJ2-4, with a possible D match to TRBD2 (6 bases). The CDR3 is 16 amino acids. CDR1 MNHEY and CDR2 SVGAGI come from the germline V gene. DNA for the CDR3: TGTGCCAACAGTTACGTCGGGGGAAGAGCCAAAAACATTCAGTACTTC. It is translated as CANSYVGGRAKNIQYF.

The chain has TRBV7-6 and TRBJ2-7; 7 bases line up with TRBD1. Germline assignment: CDR1 SGHVS and CDR2 FNYEAQ. This CDR3 region has 17 residues. V shed 6 bases and J 6 bases; nucleotides not matched to a gene: 20. CDR3 sequence: CASSRFPPGQSYPEQYF. Here the CDR3 DNA reads TGTGCCAGCAGTCGCTTCCCTCCGGGACAGTCCTACCCCGAGCAGTACTTC.

This clonotype was seen a single time. The chain's CDR3 is CASSRKASGGAHNEQFF. As DNA, the CDR3 is TGTGCCAGCAGCCGAAAGGCTAGCGGGGGGGCCCACAATGAGCAGTTCTTC. The chain couples TRBV7-2 to TRBJ2-1, with 12 positions matching TRBD2. Germline-derived CDR1 and CDR2 are SGHTA and FQGNSA. The CDR3 is 17 residues long. Trimming removed 5 bases from V and 5 bases from J; junction bases left unmatched: 10.